This T cell receptor beta chain was observed in a study of CD8 T cells in ankylosing spondylitis. CDR1 is SEHNR and CDR2 is FQNEAQ in the germline V gene (reference sequence). The CDR3 extends over 15 amino acids. The V and J ends lost 5 bases and 6 bases, in that order; junction bases with no gene match: 9. TCRdb re-analysed the 5' RACE reads in MiXCR, keeping a single row per CDR3 protein. This sample yields some 290,000 distinct CDR3 sequences, of which 20% are seen a single time; roughly 8.3% belongs to the top ten. The chain combines TRBV7-9 with TRBJ1-5; 8 nucleotides match TRBD1. This TCR derives from a male donor with ankylosing spondylitis or in good health (not recorded which). The specimen was blood, either unsorted or a sorted T cell fraction (not recorded which). CDR3 residues: CASSPWTGKGQPQHF. The CDR3 nucleotides are TGTGCCAGCAGCCCTTGGACAGGGAAGGGTCAGCCCCAGCATTTT.